This T cell receptor beta chain emerged from a study of T cells in Graves' hyperthyroidism and ophthalmopathy. Across the whole study: The blood sample was taken at first diagnosis, before treatment began.

The source material, RNA transcripts, was used to amplify TCR beta CDR3 regions. First-round RT-PCR with HTBI primers amplified the TCR CDR3 region. TCRdb redid the calling of the multiplex PCR reads with MiXCR, one entry per CDR3 protein. The sample consists of about 610,000 distinct CDR3 sequences, roughly 14% of them appearing once. The CDR3 contains 14 residues. Germline CDR1 MNHEY, CDR2 SMNVEV (reference sequence). The V segment lost 6 bases and the J segment 4 bases; nucleotides outside the gene matches: 7. There are many counts of this clonotype. The sequence came from a woman in her 40s with Graves' ophthalmopathy. Specimen: blood. J is TRBJ1-2 and V is TRBV27; 8 bases match TRBD1. CDR3 protein: CASRPGQEFYGYTF. The CDR3 coding sequence is TGTGCCAGCAGACCGGGACAGGAGTTCTATGGCTACACCTTC.